The rows below give T cell receptor beta chains drawn from one sample of a study of OX40 agonist ivuxolimab in advanced cancers. Repertoires were generated with immunoSEQ multiplex PCR, while TCRdb's copy carries only in-frame clones and drops some. In the table there are 70,000 to 85,000 clones, 90% to 95% of which are singletons. This sample comprised CD4+ or CD8+ T cells sorted from blood, obtained in a trial of the OX40 agonist ivuxolimab. Every receptor here comes from an adult with an advanced solid tumor such as melanoma, head and neck, liver or kidney cancer. The CDR3 runs from the conserved cysteine through the conserved F or W. Fields, in order: CDR3 protein, CDR3 DNA, J gene, V gene, clone size, D gene. The D gene is left open where the match is weak. Clone size appears in some rows only: once, few, many, or a class for an expanded clone.

CASSLAGGELFF | TGCGCCAGCAGCTTGGCGGGCGGGGAGCTGTTTTTT | TRBJ2-2 | TRBV5-1 | once | -
CASSPLTMEGTDTQYF | TGTGCCAGCAGTCCCCTAACTATGGAGGGCACAGATACGCAGTATTTT | TRBJ2-3 | TRBV27 | once | -
CASSNSGGAPETQYF | TGTGCCAGCAGCAATAGCGGGGGGGCCCCTGAGACCCAGTACTTC | TRBJ2-5 | TRBV9 | - | TRBD2
CASSSIDREYGYTF | TGTGCCAGCAGCTCGATAGACAGGGAGTATGGCTACACCTTC | TRBJ1-2 | TRBV7-2 | - | TRBD1
CASFRGTEAFF | TGTGCCAGTTTTCGGGGGACTGAAGCTTTCTTT | TRBJ1-1 | TRBV19 | once | -
CASSLTGGSTNEKLFF | TGTGCCAGCAGTTTAACAGGGGGCTCAACTAATGAAAAACTGTTTTTT | TRBJ1-4 | TRBV27 | few | TRBD1
CASSQDIARDGYTF | TGCGCCAGCAGCCAAGATATTGCCAGGGATGGCTACACCTTC | TRBJ1-2 | TRBV4-3 | - | -
CASSLVRVDRGTDTQYF | TGTGCCAGCAGCTTAGTAAGAGTCGACAGGGGCACAGATACGCAGTATTTT | TRBJ2-3 | TRBV7-9 | - | TRBD1
CASSYSGGQNYGYTF | TGTGCCAGCAGTTACTCGGGCGGACAGAACTATGGCTACACCTTC | TRBJ1-2 | TRBV6-5 | - | -
CAWSVTLDYEQYF | TGTGCCTGGAGTGTAACCTTAGACTACGAGCAGTACTTC | TRBJ2-7 | TRBV30 | - | -
CASSASSYEQYF | TGTGCCAGCAGTGCGAGCTCCTACGAGCAGTACTTC | TRBJ2-7 | TRBV25-1 | - | -
CASSYGDTQYF | TGTGCCAGCAGTTATGGCGATACGCAGTATTTT | TRBJ2-3 | TRBV6-1 | few | -
CASGSLTNSPNSYEQYF | TGTGCCAGCGGCTCTCTTACGAACAGTCCGAACTCCTACGAGCAGTACTTC | TRBJ2-7 | TRBV2 | - | -
CASSPTGDNTEAFF | TGTGCCAGCAGCCCGACAGGAGACAACACTGAAGCTTTCTTT | TRBJ1-1 | TRBV7-9 | few | -
CAFGSGLGEQFF | TGTGCTTTTGGTTCGGGGTTGGGTGAGCAGTTCTTC | TRBJ2-1 | TRBV5-6 | - | -
CASSLDISPEAFF | TGTGCCAGCAGCTTGGACATCTCGCCTGAAGCTTTCTTT | TRBJ1-1 | TRBV5-4 | - | -
CASSDPLAGYFTDTQYF | TGTGCCAGCAGCGACCCCTTAGCGGGATATTTCACAGATACGCAGTATTTT | TRBJ2-3 | TRBV9 | - | TRBD2
CASSLGSGPLREQYF | TGTGCCAGCAGCTTAGGATCTGGGCCTCTACGCGAGCAGTACTTC | TRBJ2-7 | TRBV7-9 | - | -
CASSSLGGALNEQFF | TGTGCCAGCAGCTCCCTCGGGGGGGCGCTCAATGAGCAGTTCTTC | TRBJ2-1 | TRBV7-2 | few | TRBD2
CASSQGLLGLSSYNEQFF | TGCGCCAGCAGCCAAGGTCTGCTGGGGCTTAGCTCCTACAATGAGCAGTTCTTC | TRBJ2-1 | TRBV4-3 | - | -
CASSIGLGLNEQFF | TGTGCCAGTAGTATAGGGTTGGGCCTCAATGAGCAGTTCTTC | TRBJ2-1 | TRBV19 | once | -
CASRGDNEKLFF | TGTGCCAGCAGAGGGGATAATGAAAAACTGTTTTTT | TRBJ1-4 | TRBV7-9 | - | -
CASSLAGTSGYRWNEQFF | TGCGCCAGCAGCTTGGCCGGGACTAGCGGCTACCGTTGGAATGAGCAGTTCTTC | TRBJ2-1 | TRBV5-1 | - | TRBD2
CASKLGAISYNEQFF | TGTGCCAGTAAACTTGGAGCGATATCCTACAATGAGCAGTTCTTC | TRBJ2-1 | TRBV19 | once | -
CASSHLIEPYEQYF | TGCGCCAGCAGCCATCTTATCGAACCCTACGAGCAGTACTTC | TRBJ2-7 | TRBV4-1 | - | -
CASSLDGGGARSDTQYF | TGTGCCAGCAGCTTAGATGGCGGGGGGGCCAGATCAGATACGCAGTATTTT | TRBJ2-3 | TRBV7-9 | - | TRBD2
CAWTQMAGNTEAFF | TGTGCCTGGACTCAGATGGCGGGTAACACTGAAGCTTTCTTT | TRBJ1-1 | TRBV30 | - | -
CASKGGMAGSSYNEQFF | TGTGCCAGTAAGGGGGGGATGGCGGGAAGCTCCTACAATGAGCAGTTCTTC | TRBJ2-1 | TRBV19 | - | -
CASSQYRGPTEAFF | TGCGCCAGCAGCCAGTACAGGGGGCCCACTGAAGCTTTCTTT | TRBJ1-1 | TRBV4-3 | - | TRBD1
CASSSTYEQYF | TGTGCCAGCAGCTCCACCTACGAGCAGTACTTC | TRBJ2-7 | TRBV7-9 | - | -
CASSETPSGAYNEQFF | TGTGCCAGCAGTGAAACCCCCAGCGGTGCCTACAATGAGCAGTTCTTC | TRBJ2-1 | TRBV2 | - | -
CASSLIMDEQFF | TGTGCCAGCAGCTTGATCATGGATGAGCAGTTCTTC | TRBJ2-1 | TRBV5-6 | once | -
CASSLEGRGANNSPLHF | TGCGCCAGCAGCTTGGAGGGCAGGGGGGCGAATAATTCACCCCTCCACTTT | TRBJ1-6 | TRBV5-1 | - | TRBD1
CASSLWYTGSYEQYF | TGTGCCAGCAGTTTATGGTACACGGGCTCCTACGAGCAGTACTTC | TRBJ2-7 | TRBV27 | once | -
CASSRYGGMYEQYF | TGTGCCAGCAGTCGTTACGGGGGAATGTACGAGCAGTACTTC | TRBJ2-7 | TRBV7-3 | - | -
CASSLSGAEKLFF | TGTGCCAGCAGTTTATCCGGGGCGGAAAAACTGTTTTTT | TRBJ1-4 | TRBV27 | - | -
CASSLYQGSNQPQHF | TGTGCCAGCAGTTTATATCAGGGGAGCAATCAGCCCCAGCATTTT | TRBJ1-5 | TRBV27 | - | -
CASSYWIVGGELFF | TGTGCCAGCAGTTATTGGATCGTTGGTGGGGAGCTGTTTTTT | TRBJ2-2 | TRBV6-6 | - | -
CASSLEGGMQYF | TGTGCCAGCAGCTTAGAGGGGGGCATGCAGTATTTT | TRBJ2-3 | TRBV7-9 | - | -
CASSMGLAGGLYNEQFF | TGTGCCAGCAGCATGGGACTAGCGGGGGGCTTATACAATGAGCAGTTCTTC | TRBJ2-1 | TRBV5-6 | - | TRBD2
CASSQDLNQPQHF | TGTGCCAGCAGCCAAGATCTGAATCAGCCCCAGCATTTT | TRBJ1-5 | TRBV4-2 | - | -
CASSYGGPGETQYF | TGTGCCAGCAGCTACGGGGGGCCGGGAGAGACCCAGTACTTC | TRBJ2-5 | TRBV27 | - | -
CASSRDPNQPQHF | TGTGCCAGCAGCCGTGACCCAAATCAGCCCCAGCATTTT | TRBJ1-5 | TRBV7-8 | - | -
CASSPRQGTTEAFF | TGCGCCAGCAGCCCCAGACAGGGGACGACTGAAGCTTTCTTT | TRBJ1-1 | TRBV4-3 | - | TRBD1
CASSLVGGASYNEQFF | TGTGCCAGCAGCTTGGTAGGCGGAGCCTCCTACAATGAGCAGTTCTTC | TRBJ2-1 | TRBV5-8 | - | -
CASSSPLAGYGDTQYF | TGTGCCAGCAGCTCCCCACTAGCGGGATATGGAGATACGCAGTATTTT | TRBJ2-3 | TRBV7-2 | - | TRBD2
CASSQGDEEQFF | TGCGCCAGCAGCCAAGGGGATGAAGAGCAGTTCTTC | TRBJ2-1 | TRBV4-1 | - | -
CASRSAGGTLGVEQFF | TGTGCCAGCAGGTCAGCGGGAGGCACCCTGGGGGTTGAGCAGTTCTTC | TRBJ2-1 | TRBV27 | - | TRBD2
CASSISPGNTEAFF | TGTGCCAGTAGTATATCCCCAGGAAACACTGAAGCTTTCTTT | TRBJ1-1 | TRBV19 | - | -
CASSWGQNNQPQHF | TGTGCCAGTAGTTGGGGACAGAATAATCAGCCCCAGCATTTT | TRBJ1-5 | TRBV19 | - | TRBD1
CASIGSTDEQYF | TGTGCCAGCATCGGGTCGACTGACGAGCAGTACTTC | TRBJ2-7 | TRBV6-1 | - | -
CASSSSRPHGTVTYEQYF | TGTGCCAGTAGTTCTAGTCGACCCCACGGGACAGTAACCTACGAGCAGTACTTC | TRBJ2-7 | TRBV19 | - | TRBD1
CASSYGVADEQYF | TGTGCCAGCAGTTACGGGGTAGCCGACGAGCAGTACTTC | TRBJ2-7 | TRBV6-5 | - | -
CASSLVGFMNTEAFF | TGTGCCAGCAGCTTAGTGGGATTTATGAACACTGAAGCTTTCTTT | TRBJ1-1 | TRBV11-1 | - | -
CASSPSYEQYF | TGTGCCAGCAGCCCCTCCTACGAGCAGTACTTC | TRBJ2-7 | TRBV6-5 | - | -
CASSWVDRVSYEQYF | TGTGCCAGCAGCTGGGTCGACAGGGTTTCCTACGAGCAGTACTTC | TRBJ2-7 | TRBV5-6 | - | TRBD1
CATSSSGTSFYEQYF | TGTGCCACCAGCAGCTCCGGGACTAGTTTCTACGAGCAGTACTTC | TRBJ2-7 | TRBV15 | - | TRBD2
CASSQERGWMETQYF | TGCGCCAGCAGCCAAGAACGCGGGTGGATGGAGACCCAGTACTTC | TRBJ2-5 | TRBV4-3 | - | -
CASSLWENTEAFF | TGTGCCAGCAGTTTATGGGAAAACACTGAAGCTTTCTTT | TRBJ1-1 | TRBV27 | - | -